This T cell receptor (beta chain) came from a study of shared clonotypes between healthy human individuals. Whole-study results and caveats: Among non-shared clonotypes, generation probabilities were lower than among those shared by all four donors.

Notes on this clone: The antigen is unknown. In the same sample, other DNA sequences code for this CDR3.

The data were produced by immunoSEQ multiplex PCR, yet TCRdb's version contains in-frame clones alone and is incomplete. The sample has around 2.3 million clones; 95% are singletons. V was shortened by 7 bases and J by 1 base, with 10 bases between the two germline ends. Germline CDR1 LNHDA, CDR2 SQIVND (reference sequence). The CDR3 consists of 13 residues. The sample consisted of naive CD4+ T cells sorted from blood. The subset is: CD45RA+ positively selected. The gene calls are TRBV19 and TRBJ1-1; tentatively, D is TRBD1 (5 bases). The TCR originated in a man younger than 35 in good health. The CDR3 nucleotides read TGTGCCAGTACTGACAGACCGAACACTGAAGCTTTCTTT. It encodes CASTDRPNTEAFF.